This entry lists 25 T cell receptor beta chains sequenced from one sample in a study of shared clonotypes between healthy human individuals. Data came from immunoSEQ multiplex PCR; TCRdb stores just in-frame clones and leaves some out. The sample lists 2 million to 2.5 million clones, just over 90% occurring once. The sequencing sample was made of naive CD4+ T cells from PBMCs. Subset here: CD45RA+ positively selected. The source is a man between 18 and 35 years old in good health. Some clones in this sample may be carry-over from other donors' samples.

V usage is TRBV2 and J usage is TRBJ1-5, with 7 bases fitting TRBD1. Looked up from germline, CDR1 is SNHLY and CDR2 is FYNNEI. The CDR3 runs 14 residues. V lost 7 bases and J lost 0; bases outside the gene matches: 3. CDR3: CASTTGNSNQPQHF. As DNA, the CDR3 is TGTGCCAGCACGACAGGGAATAGCAATCAGCCCCAGCATTTT.

The chain couples TRBV5-1 to TRBJ2-7; 10 nucleotides match TRBD2. The germline V gene encodes CDR1 SGHRS and CDR2 YFSETQ. The trim removed 0 bases at V and 4 bases at J, leaving 7 bases unmatched. The CDR3 has 16 amino acids. The CDR3, as DNA: TGCGCCAGCAGCTTGGCAGCTAGCGGGAGAACGTACGAGCAGTACTTC. Amino acids: CASSLAASGRTYEQYF. Supplemented by reference TRBV5-1 and TRBJ2-7, the full variable domain reads KAGVTQTPRYLIKTRGQQVTLSCSPISGHRSVSWYQQTPGQGLQFLFEYFSETQRNKGNFPGRFSGRQFSNSRSEMNVSTLELGDSALYLCASSLAASGRTYEQYFGPGTRLTVT.

The chain has TRBV7-2 and TRBJ2-1, with 7 nucleotides matching TRBD1. J lost 3 bases, V lost 1 base, and 12 bases had no gene match. Germline CDR1 SGHTA, CDR2 FQGNSA. This CDR3 is built from 18 residues. For the CDR3, the DNA is TGTGCCAGCAGCTTAGTATCTACAGGCCACAGGGGCTACAATGAGCAGTTCTTC. It is translated as CASSLVSTGHRGYNEQFF.

The J gene is TRBJ2-3, the V gene TRBV6-1, with 7 bases lining up with TRBD1. The CDR3 extends over 16 amino acids. Looked up from germline, CDR1 is MNHNS and CDR2 is SASEGT. With V trimmed by 4 bases and J by 5 bases, 12 bases remained unmatched. The chain's CDR3 is CASSVQGLDAGDTQYF. In DNA, the CDR3 is TGTGCCAGCAGTGTACAGGGGCTTGATGCGGGAGATACGCAGTATTTT.

The chain employs TRBV5-4 and TRBJ2-1; the D is unclear. Germline loops: CDR1 SGHNT, CDR2 YYREEE (reference sequence). The CDR3 covers 15 residues. V was clipped by 4 bases and J by 4 bases, with 15 bases between them. The DNA of the CDR3 is TGTGCCAGCAGCCCCCCGGGTAGCCCTTACAATGAGCAGTTCTTC. Translated: CASSPPGSPYNEQFF.

The rearrangement links TRBV18 to TRBJ2-7, with 9 bases identical to TRBD1. From germline, CDR1 is KGHSH and CDR2 LQKENI. V lost 5 bases and J lost 3; bases outside the gene matches: 8. CDR3 length: 15 residues. The CDR3: CASSANVGQGYEQYF. The CDR3 DNA reads as TGTGCCAGCTCAGCTAACGTGGGACAGGGCTACGAGCAGTACTTC.

The chain combines TRBV4-3 with TRBJ2-7; 9 nucleotides match TRBD1. Germline V lookup: CDR1 LGHNA, CDR2 YSLEER. The V and J ends lost 0 bases and 6 bases, in that order; junction bases with no gene match: 3. The CDR3 extends over 14 amino acids. This CDR3 reads CASSQDHRGLEQYF. The CDR3 DNA reads TGCGCCAGCAGCCAAGATCACAGGGGGCTCGAGCAGTACTTC.

The chain links TRBV19 to TRBJ2-2; D is undetermined. Germline V gives CDR1 LNHDA, CDR2 SQIVND (reference sequence). The CDR3 runs 18 residues. The V end was cut by 5 bases, the J end by 1 base, with 20 bases between. CDR3 sequence: CASSPRVTIAENTGELFF. In DNA form, the CDR3 reads TGTGCCAGTAGTCCCCGGGTTACGATAGCTGAGAACACCGGGGAGCTGTTTTTT.

This chain joins TRBV19 and TRBJ1-5; TRBD1 matches at 9 bases. Germline-derived CDR1 and CDR2 are LNHDA and SQIVND (reference sequence). Trimming removed 5 bases from V and 7 bases from J; junction bases left unmatched: 9. The CDR3 contains 15 residues. The CDR3 spells CASSRQQGAGQPQHF. In nucleotides, the CDR3 is TGTGCCAGTAGTCGACAACAGGGGGCGGGGCAGCCCCAGCATTTT. The whole variable domain, filled in from reference TRBV19 and TRBJ1-5, reads DGGITQSPKYLFRKEGQNVTLSCEQNLNHDAMYWYRQDPGQGLRLIYYSQIVNDFQKGDIAEGYSVSREKKESFPLTVTSAQKNPTAFYLCASSRQQGAGQPQHFGDGTRLSIL.

The genes are TRBV5-1 and TRBJ2-3; D remains ambiguous. Germline CDR1 reads SGHRS; CDR2 reads YFSETQ. The CDR3 loop spans 14 amino acids. V lost 5 bases, J lost 4 bases, and 14 bases lay in between. The CDR3: CASRYAQVADTQYF. The CDR3 coding sequence is TGCGCCAGCAGATACGCTCAGGTCGCAGATACGCAGTATTTT.

The rearrangement links TRBV7-9 to TRBJ1-2; D gene uncertain. CDR3 size: 14 residues. Trimming removed 5 bases from V and 2 bases from J, with 12 bases in between. Looked up from germline, CDR1 is SEHNR and CDR2 is FQNEAQ (reference sequence). This CDR3 is CASSPNPRNYGYTF. As DNA, the CDR3 is TGTGCCAGCAGCCCCAACCCGAGGAACTATGGCTACACCTTC.

This chain uses TRBV4-1 with TRBJ1-5; 12 bases map to TRBD1. V shed 4 bases and J 2 bases; nucleotides not matched to a gene: 6. The germline V gene has CDR1 MGHRA and CDR2 YSYEKL. CDR3 length: 17 amino acids. The CDR3 spells CASSRGQGANGNQPQHF. In DNA form, the CDR3 reads TGCGCCAGCAGCCGGGGACAGGGGGCCAATGGCAATCAGCCCCAGCATTTT.

In this sample, this clone turned up a few times. Different DNA sequences within this sample yield the same CDR3. The chain's CDR3 is CASSGQGDYGYTF. The CDR3 DNA sequence: TGCGCCAGCAGCGGGCAGGGGGACTATGGCTACACCTTC. This chain joins TRBV5-1 and TRBJ1-2; the match to TRBD1 covers 7 bases. The CDR3 runs to 13 residues. The germline V gene has CDR1 SGHRS and CDR2 YFSETQ. V shed 4 bases, J shed 3 bases, and the junction held 3 bases outside the gene matches.

V and J are TRBV4-2 and TRBJ2-3, with D perhaps TRBD1 or TRBD2 (5 bases each). The CDR3 totals 14 residues. Looked up from germline, CDR1 is LGHNA and CDR2 is YNFKEQ. The V gene lost 5 bases and the J gene lost 0 bases, with 9 bases spanning the gap. CDR3 loop: CASSSRDSTDTQYF. In DNA, the CDR3 is TGTGCCAGCAGCTCAAGGGACAGCACAGATACGCAGTATTTT.

Here the CDR3 DNA reads TGCGCCAGCAGCTTGGGGCAGGACCTCTACAATGAGCAGTTCTTC. This sequence encodes CASSLGQDLYNEQFF. The chain has TRBV5-1 and TRBJ2-1, with no clear D. Germline V gene sequence: CDR1 SGHRS, CDR2 YFSETQ. The CDR3 consists of 15 residues. Trimming took off 0 bases at V and 3 bases at J, with 10 bases between the two ends.

The chain has TRBV4-2 and TRBJ2-1; 7 positions match TRBD2. The CDR3 length is 14 residues. CDR1 and CDR2 from the germline V gene are LGHNA and YNFKEQ. With V trimmed by 2 bases and J by 10 bases, 8 bases remained unmatched. The DNA of the CDR3 is TGTGCCAGCAGCCAAAGCTTACTAGCGTCCGAGCAGTTCTTC. Its protein product is CASSQSLLASEQFF.

CDR3 region: CASSIGRGTGQPQHF. The CDR3 nucleotides are TGTGCCAGTAGTATAGGACGAGGGACAGGTCAGCCCCAGCATTTT. This chain joins TRBV19 and TRBJ1-5; TRBD1 matches at 8 bases. Per germline, CDR1 LNHDA and CDR2 SQIVND (reference sequence). This CDR3 comprises 15 residues. J was trimmed by 6 bases and V by 1 base; bases with no gene match: 5. Full variable domain (outside the CDR3, taken from reference TRBV19 and TRBJ1-5): DGGITQSPKYLFRKEGQNVTLSCEQNLNHDAMYWYRQDPGQGLRLIYYSQIVNDFQKGDIAEGYSVSREKKESFPLTVTSAQKNPTAFYLCASSIGRGTGQPQHFGDGTRLSIL.

The chain couples TRBV6-5 to TRBJ2-1; possible D gene TRBD2, 6 bases. V was trimmed by 7 bases and J by 4 bases, leaving 14 bases between them. CDR1 is MNHEY and CDR2 is SVGAGI in the germline V gene. This CDR3 has 14 residues. The CDR3 DNA reads as TGTGCCAGCACCCCGGACTACCTTTACAATGAGCAGTTCTTC. This translates into CASTPDYLYNEQFF.

The table lists this clone with a count of one. The sample holds other DNA sequences that translate to the same CDR3. The V gene is TRBV18, the J gene TRBJ2-5; D gene ambiguous. The CDR3 consists of 15 residues. Germline V gene sequence: CDR1 KGHSH, CDR2 LQKENI. Trimming removed 0 bases at V and 1 base at J, with 9 bases between. CDR3 nucleotide sequence: TGTGCCAGCTCACCACCTGGGCAGCCCCAAGAGACCCAGTACTTC. It is translated as CASSPPGQPQETQYF. Full variable domain (remainder filled in from reference TRBV18 and TRBJ2-5): NAGVMQNPRHLVRRRGQEARLRCSPMKGHSHVYWYRQLPEEGLKFMVYLQKENIIDESGMPKERFSAEFPKEGPSILRIQQVVRGDSAAYFCASSPPGQPQETQYFGPGTRLLVL.

This sequence joins TRBV18 and TRBJ1-2; 7 bases line up with TRBD1. The trim removed 2 bases at V and 2 bases at J, leaving 2 bases unmatched. Germline values: CDR1 KGHSH, CDR2 LQKENI. The CDR3 contains 14 residues. In DNA, the CDR3 is TGTGCCAGCTCACCATCGGGACAGAACTATGGCTACACCTTC. It specifies CASSPSGQNYGYTF.

Points on this clone: The same CDR3 arises from other DNA sequences in this sample as well. The J gene is TRBJ1-3, the V gene TRBV30; TRBD1 is a possible D gene (5 bases). CDR1 and CDR2 (germline): GTSNPN, SVGIG (reference sequence). The V gene lost 0 bases and the J gene lost 4 bases, with 10 bases spanning the gap. The CDR3 totals 14 residues. The CDR3 here is CAWSVGGSGNTIYF. In DNA, the CDR3 is TGTGCCTGGAGTGTGGGGGGATCCGGAAACACCATATATTTT.

This chain connects TRBV5-3 to TRBJ1-2; D ambiguous. TRBV5-3 is assigned to the ORF class and has an uncertain function. V dropped 5 bases and J dropped 1 base, with 15 bases sitting between them. The CDR3 length is 15 residues. CDR3 residues: CARRGYFWGNYGYTF. DNA of the CDR3: TGTGCCAGAAGGGGCTATTTTTGGGGTAACTATGGCTACACCTTC.

This rearrangement joins TRBV5-1 to TRBJ2-7; D uncertain. V gave up 0 bases and J gave up 6 bases, with 10 bases separating them. The germline gives CDR1 SGHRS, CDR2 YFSETQ. The CDR3 is made up of 13 amino acids. The CDR3 coding sequence is TGCGCCAGCAGCTTGGCCCTCTCCCCCGAGCAGTACTTC. It yields the protein CASSLALSPEQYF.

The V and J genes are TRBV19 and TRBJ2-7; 8 bases fit TRBD1. Germline trimming cut 5 bases from V and 0 bases from J; bases unmatched to any gene: 6. Germline loops: CDR1 LNHDA, CDR2 SQIVND (reference sequence). The CDR3 runs to 15 residues. The CDR3 region has the DNA TGTGCCAGTAGTCCCAGACAGGGGAGCTCCTACGAGCAGTACTTC. Translated: CASSPRQGSSYEQYF.

The chain employs TRBV28 and TRBJ2-7, with 13 bases matching TRBD2. Germline V gene lookup returns CDR1 MDHEN and CDR2 SYDVKM. Unmatched junction bases numbered 10, after V lost 4 bases and J lost 1 base. The CDR3 length is 18 residues. In DNA form, the CDR3 reads TGTGCCAGCAGTTCGACTAGCGGGAGGCTTCCCGGATCCTACGAGCAGTACTTC. Its protein product is CASSSTSGRLPGSYEQYF.